Reported below is one T cell receptor (beta chain). Antigen: not known. CDR1 is MRHNA and CDR2 is SNTAGT in the germline V gene. The CDR3 contains 15 residues. Trimming at V came to 4 bases and at J to 4 bases, leaving 7 bases not matched to a gene. This sample stems from a study of a mutant IDH1 vaccine in newly diagnosed glioma. Study overall: Across weeks 1, 3, 5, 7, 11, 15, 19 and 23, patients received a vaccination each time, eight in all.

Time point reported: week 11, during vaccination. Vaccine doses each comprised 300 ug of mutant IDH1 20-mer peptide, with topical imiquimod. The donors had new WHO grade 3 or 4 astrocytomas; these were IDH1-mutant and ATRX-lost. This table comes from immunoSEQ multiplex PCR, and its TCRdb copy is limited to in-frame clones, with some not included. The sample includes roughly 70,000 clones, around 84% of them seen just once. The sequence derives from a woman between 50 and 59 years old with glioma. Sequenced here: PBMCs, sampled from a glioma patient whose treatment included an IDH1 peptide vaccine. The V call is TRBV6-4, the J call TRBJ2-1, with 7 bases aligning to TRBD1. CDR3 DNA sequence: TGTGCCAGCAGTGCCGGGACAGCGATATACAATGAGCAGTTCTTC. This gives the protein CASSAGTAIYNEQFF.